Sequencing of this T cell receptor beta chain was carried out in a study of Graves' ophthalmopathy and Graves' hyperthyroidism. RNA transcripts provided the template for amplifying TCR beta CDR3 regions. RT-PCR in the first round used HTBI primers; a second-round multiplex PCR followed. TCRdb reanalysed the multiplex PCR reads using MiXCR and keeps one entry per CDR3 protein. The sample lists roughly 400,000 distinct CDR3 sequences, 15% to 17% occurring once. CDR3 length: 14 amino acids. Germline V gene sequence: CDR1 DFQATT, CDR2 SNEGSKA (reference sequence). Material: peripheral blood. The receptor comes from a woman aged 18-29 years with stable Graves' hyperthyroidism. This rearrangement joins TRBV20-1 to TRBJ2-7; TRBD1 matches 7 bases. CDR3 bases: TGCAGCGCGGCTGCGACAGGGAACTCCTACGAGCAGTACTTC. Translation: CSAAATGNSYEQYF.